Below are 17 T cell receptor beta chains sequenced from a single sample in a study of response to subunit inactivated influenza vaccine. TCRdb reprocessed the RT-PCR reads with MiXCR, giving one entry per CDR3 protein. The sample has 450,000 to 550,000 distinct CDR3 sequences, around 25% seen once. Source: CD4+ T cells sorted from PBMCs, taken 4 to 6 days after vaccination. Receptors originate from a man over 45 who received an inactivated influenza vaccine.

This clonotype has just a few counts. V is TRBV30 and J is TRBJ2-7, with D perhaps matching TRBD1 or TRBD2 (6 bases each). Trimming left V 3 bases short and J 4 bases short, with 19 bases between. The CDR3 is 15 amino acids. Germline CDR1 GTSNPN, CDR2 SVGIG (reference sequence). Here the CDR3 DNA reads TGTGCCTGGAGGACGAACAGGGTCGGGGGATACGAGCAGTACTTC. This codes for CAWRTNRVGGYEQYF. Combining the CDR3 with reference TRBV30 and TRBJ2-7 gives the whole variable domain SQTIHQWPATLVQPVGSPLSLECTVEGTSNPNLYWYRQAAGRGLQLLFYSVGIGQISSEVPQNLSASRPQDRQFILSSKKLLLSDSGFYLCAWRTNRVGGYEQYFGPGTRLTVT.

The CDR3 sequence: CASSLDHLGEQYF. CDR3 in DNA: TGCGCCAGCAGCTTGGACCATCTGGGAGAGCAGTACTTC. V is TRBV5-1 and J is TRBJ2-7; D gene ambiguous. V was pared by 0 bases and J by 7 bases, with 11 bases between. CDR1 and CDR2 from the germline V gene are SGHRS and YFSETQ. The CDR3 covers 13 residues.

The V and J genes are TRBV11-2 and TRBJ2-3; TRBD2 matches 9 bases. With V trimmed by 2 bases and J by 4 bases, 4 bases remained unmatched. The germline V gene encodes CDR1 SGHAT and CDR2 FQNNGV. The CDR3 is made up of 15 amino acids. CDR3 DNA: TGTGCCAGCAGCTTAATAGCGGGAGTCCCAGATACGCAGTATTTT. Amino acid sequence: CASSLIAGVPDTQYF.

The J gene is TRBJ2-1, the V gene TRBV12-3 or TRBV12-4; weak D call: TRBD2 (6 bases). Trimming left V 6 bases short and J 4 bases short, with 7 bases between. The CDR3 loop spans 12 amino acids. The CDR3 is CASRGGYNEQFF. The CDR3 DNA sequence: TGTGCCAGCAGGGGGGGATACAATGAGCAGTTCTTC.

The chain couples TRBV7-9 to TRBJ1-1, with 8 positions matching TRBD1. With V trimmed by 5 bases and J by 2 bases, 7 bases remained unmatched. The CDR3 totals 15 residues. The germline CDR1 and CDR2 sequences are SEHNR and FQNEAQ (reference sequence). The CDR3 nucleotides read TGTGCCAGCAGCAAGGCTGGACAGGGCAACACTGAAGCTTTCTTT. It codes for CASSKAGQGNTEAFF.

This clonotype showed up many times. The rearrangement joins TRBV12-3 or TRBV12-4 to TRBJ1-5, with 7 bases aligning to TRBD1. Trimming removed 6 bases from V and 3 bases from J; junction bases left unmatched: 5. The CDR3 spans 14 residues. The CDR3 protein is CASRPGTDNQPQHF. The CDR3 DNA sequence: TGTGCCAGCAGGCCCGGGACAGACAATCAGCCCCAGCATTTT.

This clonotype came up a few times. This CDR3 is CASSSRTSKSEQFF. CDR3 nucleotides: TGTGCCAGCAGCTCGCGGACTAGCAAATCTGAGCAGTTCTTC. The chain links TRBV7-9 to TRBJ2-1; 8 bases match TRBD2. This CDR3 is 14 amino acids long. The V and J ends lost 4 bases and 9 bases, in that order; junction bases with no gene match: 8. CDR1 SEHNR and CDR2 FQNEAQ come from the germline V gene (reference sequence).

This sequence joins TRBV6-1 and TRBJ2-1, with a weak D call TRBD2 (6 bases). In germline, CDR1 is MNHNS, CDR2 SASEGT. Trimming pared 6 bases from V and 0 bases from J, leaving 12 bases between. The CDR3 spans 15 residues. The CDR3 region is CASRKAGSSYNEQFF. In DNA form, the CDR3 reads TGTGCCAGCAGGAAAGCGGGTAGCTCCTACAATGAGCAGTTCTTC.

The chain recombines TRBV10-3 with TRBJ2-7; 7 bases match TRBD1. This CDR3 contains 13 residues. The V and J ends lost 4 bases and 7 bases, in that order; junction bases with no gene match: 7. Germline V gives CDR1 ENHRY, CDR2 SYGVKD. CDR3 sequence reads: CAISADRSREQYF. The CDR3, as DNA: TGTGCCATCAGTGCGGACAGGTCGAGGGAGCAGTACTTC.

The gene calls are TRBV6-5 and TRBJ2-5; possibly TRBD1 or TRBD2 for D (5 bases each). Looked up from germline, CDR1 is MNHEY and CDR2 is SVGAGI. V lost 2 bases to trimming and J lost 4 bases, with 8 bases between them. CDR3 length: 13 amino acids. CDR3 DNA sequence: TGTGCCAGCAGTTACGAGGGGTTAGAGACCCAGTACTTC. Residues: CASSYEGLETQYF.

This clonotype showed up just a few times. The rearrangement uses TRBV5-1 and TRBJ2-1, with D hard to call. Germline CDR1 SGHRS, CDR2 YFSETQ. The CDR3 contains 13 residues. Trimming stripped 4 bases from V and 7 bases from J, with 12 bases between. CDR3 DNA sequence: TGCGCCAGCAGCCGGCGGTTGGGAAATGAGCAGTTCTTC. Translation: CASSRRLGNEQFF.

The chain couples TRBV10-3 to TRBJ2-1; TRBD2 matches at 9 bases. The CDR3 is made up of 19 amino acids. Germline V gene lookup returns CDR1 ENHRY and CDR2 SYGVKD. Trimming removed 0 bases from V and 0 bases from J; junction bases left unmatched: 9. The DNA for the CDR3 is TGTGCCATCAGTGAGTCTAGCGGGAGTCCCTCTAGCTCCTACAATGAGCAGTTCTTC. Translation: CAISESSGSPSSSYNEQFF.

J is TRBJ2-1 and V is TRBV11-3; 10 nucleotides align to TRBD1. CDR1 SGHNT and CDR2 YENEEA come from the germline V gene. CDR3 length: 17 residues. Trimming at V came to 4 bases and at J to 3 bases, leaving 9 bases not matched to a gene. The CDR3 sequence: CASSYHTGQGNYNEQFF. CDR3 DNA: TGTGCCAGCAGCTACCACACGGGACAGGGGAACTACAATGAGCAGTTCTTC. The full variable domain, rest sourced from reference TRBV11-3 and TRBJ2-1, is EAGVVQSPRYKIIEKKQPVAFWCNPISGHNTLYWYLQNLGQGPELLIRYENEEAVDDSQLPKDRFSAERLKGVDSTLKIQPAELGDSAVYLCASSYHTGQGNYNEQFFGPGTRLTVL.

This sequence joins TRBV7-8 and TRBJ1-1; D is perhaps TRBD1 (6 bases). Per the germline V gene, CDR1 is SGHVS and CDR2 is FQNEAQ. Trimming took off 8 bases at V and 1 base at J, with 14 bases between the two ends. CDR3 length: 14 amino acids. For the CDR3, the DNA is TGTGCCAGCCAACAACTAGGGGGGAACACTGAAGCTTTCTTT. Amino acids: CASQQLGGNTEAFF.

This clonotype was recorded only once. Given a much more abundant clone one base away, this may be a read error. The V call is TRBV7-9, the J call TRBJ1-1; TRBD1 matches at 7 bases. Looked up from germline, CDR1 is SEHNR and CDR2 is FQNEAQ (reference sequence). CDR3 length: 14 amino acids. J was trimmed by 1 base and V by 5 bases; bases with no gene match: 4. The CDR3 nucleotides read TGTGCCAGCAGCCCGACAGGGCGGAACACTGAAGCTTTCTTT. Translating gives CASSPTGRNTEAFF.

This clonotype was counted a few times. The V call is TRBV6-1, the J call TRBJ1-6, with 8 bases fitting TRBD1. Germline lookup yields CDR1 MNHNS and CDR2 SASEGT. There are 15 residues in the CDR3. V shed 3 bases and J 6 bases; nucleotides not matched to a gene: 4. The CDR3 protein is CASSERDRFNSPLHF. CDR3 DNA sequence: TGTGCCAGCAGTGAGAGGGACAGGTTTAATTCACCCCTCCACTTT.

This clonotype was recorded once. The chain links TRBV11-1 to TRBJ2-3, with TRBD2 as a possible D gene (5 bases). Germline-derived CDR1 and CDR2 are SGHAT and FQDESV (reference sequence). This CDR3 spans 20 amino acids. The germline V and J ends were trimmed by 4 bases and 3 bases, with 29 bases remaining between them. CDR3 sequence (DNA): TGTGCCAGCAGCTCCCTCCCCTCAGCGGCATGGAACTTTGTGACAGATACGCAGTATTTT. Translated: CASSSLPSAAWNFVTDTQYF.